This T cell receptor beta chain was obtained from a study of vaccination and CD4 T cells after COVID-19. This clonotype was found a few times. Its antigen is unidentified. The germline V gene has CDR1 SGHAT and CDR2 FQNNGV. This CDR3 has 15 residues. Losses at the gene ends were 1 base for V and 3 bases for J; bases not matched to a gene: 6. Sequenced with the Oncomine TCR Beta short-read assay was DNA taken from cultured CD4+ T cells. Each CDR3 protein gets one entry after TCRdb re-called the PCR reads with MiXCR. This sample has 15,000 to 20,000 distinct CDR3 sequences; around 59% occur once, and the top ten carry approximately 8.4%. Treatment specified: approximately 9-day PBMC culture with coronavirus spike peptide pools or control peptides (ViraFEST assay). The study's findings and limits: Going from about 22 to 38, median SARS-CoV-2-reactive clonotypes did not rise significantly.

What was sequenced was CD4+ T cells from blood, cultured in vitro. The TCR originated in a human donor who had recovered from COVID-19. The rearrangement joins TRBV11-2 to TRBJ2-7; 7 bases match TRBD2. The chain's CDR3 is CASSLAGGSLYEQYF. In DNA form, the CDR3 reads TGTGCCAGCAGCTTAGCGGGAGGCTCCCTCTACGAGCAGTACTTC.